These 30 T cell receptor beta chains came from one sample sequenced in a study of shared clonotypes between healthy human individuals. Measured with immunoSEQ multiplex PCR; TCRdb has only the in-frame clones, and not every one. The table lists some 510,000 clones, approximately 85% of them singletons. Sample: PBMCs. The source of these receptors is a woman in her thirties or forties in good health. Some clones in this sample may be carry-over from other donors' samples.

The rearrangement uses TRBV19 and TRBJ2-1; 9 nucleotides line up with TRBD2. V gave up 7 bases and J gave up 8 bases; unmatched junction bases: 9. The CDR3 extends over 14 amino acids. Looked up from germline, CDR1 is LNHDA and CDR2 is SQIVND (reference sequence). This CDR3 reads CASTRVAGDDEQFF. CDR3 sequence (DNA): TGTGCCAGTACGCGGGTAGCGGGAGATGATGAGCAGTTCTTC.

This rearrangement joins TRBV4-2 to TRBJ2-7; 9 nucleotides line up with TRBD2. The CDR3 spans 18 residues. The germline V gene has CDR1 LGHNA and CDR2 YNFKEQ. V was clipped by 0 bases and J by 3 bases; unmatched bases: 12. The CDR3 sequence: CASSQEMGIAGVFYEQYF. In DNA, the CDR3 is TGTGCCAGCAGCCAAGAGATGGGGATAGCGGGAGTGTTCTACGAGCAGTACTTC.

The chain joins TRBV2 to TRBJ1-4; maybe TRBD1 (6 bases). CDR3 length: 15 amino acids. V dropped 4 bases and J dropped 2 bases, with 11 bases sitting between them. The germline V gene encodes CDR1 SNHLY and CDR2 FYNNEI. The CDR3 loop is CASSGQGSTNEKLFF. CDR3 DNA sequence: TGTGCCAGCAGTGGCCAGGGGTCTACTAATGAAAAACTGTTTTTT.

A single count supports this clone. V and J are TRBV10-3 and TRBJ2-3; possibly TRBD1 or TRBD2 for D (5 bases each). The CDR3 has 14 residues. The germline gives CDR1 ENHRY, CDR2 SYGVKD. Trimming left V 11 bases short and J 1 base short, with 16 bases between. CDR3 region: CAVRRDGGTDTQYF. CDR3 in DNA: TGTGCCGTGCGCCGGGACGGTGGCACAGATACGCAGTATTTT.

This chain links TRBV5-1 with TRBJ2-7; possible D gene TRBD1, 6 bases. Trimming left V 2 bases short and J 4 bases short, with 22 bases between. Germline V gene data show CDR1 as SGHRS and CDR2 as YFSETQ. This CDR3 is 17 amino acids long. CDR3: CASSFVGRPDQGYEQYF. CDR3 DNA: TGCGCCAGCAGCTTCGTGGGCCGGCCTGATCAGGGGTACGAGCAGTACTTC.

As DNA, the CDR3 is TGTGCCAGCAGCTTAGGAGTCATGGCCCAGCATTTT. Protein sequence: CASSLGVMAQHF. V usage is TRBV7-2 and J usage is TRBJ1-5; D unclear. The CDR3 covers 12 residues. Germline assignment: CDR1 SGHTA and CDR2 FQGNSA. The V and J ends lost 1 base and 11 bases respectively, with 9 bases between them.

The rearrangement uses TRBV27 and TRBJ2-7, with 9 bases fitting TRBD2. The junction had 13 bases not matched to a gene; V was cut back by 4 bases and J by 3 bases. The CDR3 is 17 residues long. The germline V gene encodes CDR1 MNHEY and CDR2 SMNVEV (reference sequence). The CDR3 loop is CASSYKGAGGPDYEQYF. For the CDR3, the DNA is TGTGCCAGCAGTTACAAAGGGGCGGGAGGGCCAGACTACGAGCAGTACTTC.

The V and J genes are TRBV29-1 and TRBJ2-3; TRBD1 agrees at 8 bases. The CDR3 has 13 amino acids. The germline gives CDR1 SQVTM, CDR2 ANQGSEA. The trim removed 3 bases at V and 6 bases at J, leaving 5 bases unmatched. The CDR3 reads CSVDDRGSDTQYF. CDR3 DNA sequence: TGCAGCGTTGATGACAGGGGATCTGATACGCAGTATTTT.

This clone was detected once. The same CDR3 also results from other DNA sequences found in this sample. The chain couples TRBV2 to TRBJ1-2; 7 nucleotides line up with TRBD1. Per germline, CDR1 SNHLY and CDR2 FYNNEI. CDR3 length equals 13 residues. The J segment lost 2 bases and the V segment lost 3 bases, leaving 0 bases of the junction unmatched. The CDR3 DNA is TGTGCCAGCAGTGAGGACAGGAACTATGGCTACACCTTC. Translation: CASSEDRNYGYTF. Using reference TRBV2 and TRBJ1-2 for the parts outside the CDR3, the full variable domain is EPEVTQTPSHQVTQMGQEVILRCVPISNHLYFYWYRQILGQKVEFLVSFYNNEISEKSEIFDDQFSVERPDGSNFTLKIRSTKLEDSAMYFCASSEDRNYGYTFGSGTRLTVV.

The V gene is TRBV5-1, the J gene TRBJ2-1; a weak D match, TRBD1 (6 bases). CDR3 length: 14 residues. Germline-derived CDR1 and CDR2 are SGHRS and YFSETQ. The V gene lost 2 bases and the J gene lost 5 bases, with 11 bases spanning the gap. The DNA for the CDR3 is TGCGCCAGCAGCTTACAGGGATGGGACAATGAGCAGTTCTTC. Its translation: CASSLQGWDNEQFF.

The chain links TRBV6-5 to TRBJ1-2; D remains unclear. The CDR3 length is 12 residues. Looked up from germline, CDR1 is MNHEY and CDR2 is SVGAGI. Between the trimmed V and J ends, which lost 5 bases and 1 base, there was a span of 5 bases. This CDR3 is CASSEGNYGYTF. Written as DNA, the CDR3 is TGTGCCAGCAGTGAGGGTAACTATGGCTACACCTTC.

This chain uses TRBV7-2 with TRBJ2-2; 8 positions match TRBD2. Per the germline V gene, CDR1 is SGHTA and CDR2 is FQGNSA. The ends lost 1 base at V and 3 bases at J; junction bases unmatched: 4. The CDR3 consists of 16 residues. For the CDR3, the DNA is TGTGCCAGCAGCTTAGTAGCGGGAAGGGACACCGGGGAGCTGTTTTTT. As protein: CASSLVAGRDTGELFF.

The chain employs TRBV7-8 and TRBJ2-5; 8 nucleotides line up with TRBD2. Germline V gives CDR1 SGHVS, CDR2 FQNEAQ. The CDR3 has 14 amino acids. J was trimmed by 5 bases and V by 3 bases; bases with no gene match: 5. The CDR3 reads CASSFFVAGETQYF. The DNA for the CDR3 is TGTGCCAGCAGCTTTTTCGTAGCGGGGGAGACCCAGTACTTC.

A remark on this clone: At one of its ends the junction is not consistent with the germline gene, which may arise from a read error. The chain combines TRBV7-7 with TRBJ2-2, with TRBD1 matching over 7 bases. The CDR3 spans 13 residues. Germline CDR1 reads SSHAT; CDR2 reads FNYEAQ (reference sequence). In DNA, the CDR3 is TGTGCTAGCAGCGCCGACAGGGCCGGGGAGCTGTTTTTT. Protein: CASSADRAGELFF.

The chain links TRBV2 to TRBJ2-7; 15 bases match TRBD2. Germline CDR1 and CDR2: SNHLY and FYNNEI. With V trimmed by 6 bases and J by 1 base, 1 base remained unmatched. This CDR3 is 15 amino acids long. CDR3 DNA sequence: TGTGCCAGCAGCGGGACTAGCGGGAGGTCCTACGAGCAGTACTTC. This sequence encodes CASSGTSGRSYEQYF. Full variable domain (missing parts from reference TRBV2 and TRBJ2-7): EPEVTQTPSHQVTQMGQEVILRCVPISNHLYFYWYRQILGQKVEFLVSFYNNEISEKSEIFDDQFSVERPDGSNFTLKIRSTKLEDSAMYFCASSGTSGRSYEQYFGPGTRLTVT.

J is TRBJ1-5 and V is TRBV6-1, with D unresolved. Germline V gene sequence: CDR1 MNHNS, CDR2 SASEGT. Deletions cut 7 bases from V and 4 bases from J, with 11 bases between. The length of the CDR3 is 13 residues. CDR3 residues: CASKMETNQPQHF. The CDR3 coding sequence is TGTGCCAGCAAGATGGAAACAAATCAGCCCCAGCATTTT.

The chain carries TRBV6-5 and TRBJ2-7; a possible D gene is TRBD1 (6 bases). The CDR3 extends over 13 amino acids. Germline V gene data show CDR1 as MNHEY and CDR2 as SVGAGI. V dropped 0 bases and J dropped 5 bases, with 8 bases sitting between them. This CDR3 reads CASSYSTGNEQYF. The DNA for the CDR3 is TGTGCCAGCAGTTACTCGACAGGAAACGAGCAGTACTTC.

CDR3 DNA: TGTGCCAGCAGCCTAATACCCTACAATGAGCAGTTCTTC. Translating gives CASSLIPYNEQFF. V and J are TRBV7-9 and TRBJ2-1; D gene unclear. The CDR3 totals 13 residues. Germline CDR1 is SEHNR and CDR2 is FQNEAQ (reference sequence). Trimming stripped 5 bases from V and 2 bases from J, with 7 bases between.

This clone was recorded at least ten times. The chain uses TRBV28 and TRBJ2-5; D gene unclear. CDR3 length equals 12 residues. Trimming stripped 5 bases from V and 0 bases from J, with 4 bases between. In germline, CDR1 is MDHEN, CDR2 SYDVKM. The CDR3 DNA sequence: TGTGCCAGCAGTGGGTACCAAGAGACCCAGTACTTC. Residues: CASSGYQETQYF.

The chain is built from TRBV9 and TRBJ2-2; unclear D gene. The CDR3 totals 14 residues. With 4 bases removed from V and 4 bases from J, the gap between germline ends came to 11 bases. In germline, CDR1 is SGDLS, CDR2 YYNGEE. DNA of the CDR3: TGTGCCAGCAGCCCGTCCAGCAGCACCGGGGAGCTGTTTTTT. Amino acid sequence: CASSPSSSTGELFF.

The chain uses TRBV15 and TRBJ1-6; D uncertain. The CDR3 length is 16 residues. CDR1 is LNHNV, CDR2 YYDKDF, per germline (reference sequence). V was cut by 1 base and J by 10 bases, with 17 bases left in between. The CDR3 loop is CATSRGVSGSRSPLHF. The CDR3 nucleotides read TGTGCCACCAGCAGAGGGGTTAGTGGGTCTCGGTCACCCCTCCACTTT.

This clone turned up a few times. This rearrangement joins TRBV7-2 to TRBJ2-2, with D unresolved. The V gene's germline CDR1 is SGHTA and CDR2 FQGNSA. V lost 5 bases, J lost 4 bases, and 5 bases lay in between. CDR3 length equals 12 residues. The CDR3 DNA follows: TGTGCCAGCAGCCGTCGCACCGGGGAGCTGTTTTTT. Amino acids: CASSRRTGELFF.

J is TRBJ2-2 and V is TRBV19; 8 bases map to TRBD1. Trimming cost V 3 bases and J 3 bases; bases outside gene matches: 3. Germline V gene lookup returns CDR1 LNHDA and CDR2 SQIVND (reference sequence). This CDR3 is built from 15 residues. CDR3 bases: TGTGCCAGTAGTATGAGGACAGGGCACACCGGGGAGCTGTTTTTT. Its translation is CASSMRTGHTGELFF.

CDR3 DNA: TGCGCCAGCAGCTTATACGGGACCCCCAACAATGAGCAGTTCTTC. Translating it yields CASSLYGTPNNEQFF. The gene calls are TRBV5-1 and TRBJ2-1; perhaps D is TRBD1 or TRBD2 (5 bases each). CDR1 is SGHRS and CDR2 is YFSETQ in the germline V gene. V gave up 2 bases and J gave up 5 bases, with 14 bases separating them. The CDR3 loop spans 15 amino acids.

In this sample, this clone turned up a few times. The sample contains more than one DNA sequence encoding this CDR3. The chain is built from TRBV7-2 and TRBJ1-2; D gene ambiguous. The CDR3 contains 13 residues. Trimming removed 0 bases from V and 7 bases from J, with 9 bases in between. The germline V gene encodes CDR1 SGHTA and CDR2 FQGNSA. As DNA, the CDR3 is TGTGCCAGCAGCTTAGCAGGGTCGGGTGGCTACACCTTC. Translating gives CASSLAGSGGYTF.

V and J are TRBV9 and TRBJ1-3; D remains unclear. V lost 0 bases and J 0 bases, leaving 10 bases between the germline ends. Germline loops: CDR1 SGDLS, CDR2 YYNGEE. CDR3 length equals 16 residues. The CDR3 loop is CASSVGPEGSGNTIYF. The CDR3 bases are TGTGCCAGCAGCGTAGGGCCAGAGGGCTCTGGAAACACCATATATTTT.

This chain uses TRBV5-1 with TRBJ2-7; 8 nucleotides align to TRBD2. V lost 2 bases and J lost 0; bases outside the gene matches: 4. CDR3 length: 15 residues. CDR1 SGHRS and CDR2 YFSETQ come from the germline V gene. CDR3 sequence: CASSFGSGSSYEQYF. The CDR3 nucleotides are TGCGCCAGCAGCTTTGGGAGCGGGAGCTCCTACGAGCAGTACTTC.

V usage is TRBV6-5 and J usage is TRBJ2-5; D perhaps matches TRBD1 (6 bases). Trimming stripped 1 base from V and 2 bases from J, with 11 bases between. The V gene's germline CDR1 is MNHEY and CDR2 SVGAGI. The CDR3 runs to 15 residues. The CDR3 loop reads CASSYFGTPQETQYF. The CDR3 bases are TGTGCCAGCAGTTACTTCGGGACACCTCAAGAGACCCAGTACTTC.

This chain uses TRBV2 with TRBJ2-7; a weak D match, TRBD2 (7 bases). The CDR3 has 13 residues. Germline V gene lookup returns CDR1 SNHLY and CDR2 FYNNEI. Trimming removed 7 bases from V and 4 bases from J, with 14 bases in between. CDR3 nucleotides: TGTGCCAGCACGGGGGGCGGGAGTTACGAGCAGTACTTC. It is translated as CASTGGGSYEQYF.

This chain connects TRBV29-1 to TRBJ1-1; D is unresolved. With 7 bases removed from V and 11 bases from J, the gap between germline ends came to 20 bases. The CDR3 totals 12 residues. CDR1 SQVTM and CDR2 ANQGSEA come from the germline V gene. The CDR3 spells CSAESPLLEAFF. The CDR3 DNA reads as TGCAGCGCCGAATCGCCCCTTCTTGAGGCTTTCTTT.